This paragraph covers one T cell receptor beta chain sequence. The sample comes from a study of T cells expressing NK-cell markers. Study details: Sequenced donors, eight in total, included seven who were HCMV-seropositive and one who was seronegative.

Germline loops: CDR1 DFQATT, CDR2 SNEGSKA (reference sequence). This CDR3 spans 16 amino acids. TCRdb reworked the 5' RACE reads into one entry per CDR3 protein, no DNA. Its table records more than 90,000 distinct CDR3 sequences. The sequence came from a woman between 18 and 69 years old in good health. Sequenced sample: blood T cells: a sorted CD56 or NKG2C T cell subset, CD4+ or CD8+ T cells, or bulk PBMC T cells (not recorded which). The chain carries TRBV20-1 and TRBJ2-3; TCRdb reports TRBD1, a call that lacks DNA to check it against. The chain's CDR3 is CSATHPSGGAGDTQYF.